A selection of T cell receptor beta chains follows, all from one sample in a study of cytomegalovirus exposure and HLA in healthy donors. Clones were read by immunoSEQ multiplex PCR, and TCRdb kept only the in-frame ones, dropping some. Of fewer than 200,000 clones in the sample, about 80% are singletons; the top ten hold around 2.8%. Sequencing was done on a sample of PBMCs. The receptors derive from a woman aged 18-29 years in good health and CMV-seropositive. Both conserved end residues are part of each CDR3. The D gene is left open where the match is weak. Clone size is stated in some rows and not others, as once, few, many or a class when expanded.

V gene: TRBV6-5; D gene: .; J gene: TRBJ1-4; clone size: once; CDR3 DNA: TGTGCCAGCACTTGGGGCGCAACTAATGAAAAACTGTTTTTT; CDR3 protein: CASTWGATNEKLFF
V gene: TRBV4-2; D gene: .; J gene: TRBJ2-1; clone size: .; CDR3 DNA: TGTGCCAGCAGCCAAGGGCTCGGGGGACATGAGCAGTTCTTC; CDR3 protein: CASSQGLGGHEQFF
V gene: TRBV7-2; D gene: TRBD1; J gene: TRBJ1-5; clone size: .; CDR3 DNA: TGTGCCAGCAGCCTGGACAGGGGGCGGAATCAGCCCCAGCATTTT; CDR3 protein: CASSLDRGRNQPQHF
V gene: TRBV7-8; D gene: TRBD1; J gene: TRBJ2-2; clone size: .; CDR3 DNA: TGTGCCAGCAGCACACGACAGGGGAGGACCGGGGAGCTGTTTTTT; CDR3 protein: CASSTRQGRTGELFF
V gene: TRBV5-1; D gene: TRBD1; J gene: TRBJ1-2; clone size: .; CDR3 DNA: TGCGCCAGCAGCTTGGCTCCGGACAGGGGCCCGAACTATGGCTACACCTTC; CDR3 protein: CASSLAPDRGPNYGYTF
V gene: TRBV6-1; D gene: TRBD2; J gene: TRBJ2-5; clone size: once; CDR3 DNA: TGTGCCAGCGTAAGCGGGGGGCATTATCAAGAGACCCAGTACTTC; CDR3 protein: CASVSGGHYQETQYF
V gene: TRBV5-6; D gene: TRBD1; J gene: TRBJ2-3; clone size: .; CDR3 DNA: TGTGCCAGCAGCTTGTGGCTGGGACAGGTATCCCCATACACAGATACGCAGTATTTT; CDR3 protein: CASSLWLGQVSPYTDTQYF
V gene: TRBV5-1; D gene: .; J gene: TRBJ2-3; clone size: .; CDR3 DNA: TGCGCCAGCAGCTTATCCCTGGGGGGGCCCTCAGATACGCAGTATTTT; CDR3 protein: CASSLSLGGPSDTQYF
V gene: TRBV10-3; D gene: TRBD1; J gene: TRBJ2-1; clone size: .; CDR3 DNA: TGTGCCATCAGCGCCGGGACAGGACTCTACAATGAGCAGTTCTTC; CDR3 protein: CAISAGTGLYNEQFF
V gene: TRBV2; D gene: TRBD1; J gene: TRBJ2-7; clone size: .; CDR3 DNA: TGTGCCAGCAGTGGCCGGACAGGGGGCTACGAGCAGTACTTC; CDR3 protein: CASSGRTGGYEQYF
V gene: TRBV6-6; D gene: .; J gene: TRBJ2-1; clone size: .; CDR3 DNA: TGTGCCATCAGATCGGGGGTTTACAATGAGCAGTTCTTC; CDR3 protein: CAIRSGVYNEQFF
V gene: TRBV7-9; D gene: TRBD1; J gene: TRBJ2-1; clone size: .; CDR3 DNA: TGTGCCAGCGCCCCGGGACAGGGATTTTACAATGAGCAGTTCTTC; CDR3 protein: CASAPGQGFYNEQFF
V gene: TRBV2; D gene: TRBD1; J gene: TRBJ1-1; clone size: .; CDR3 DNA: TGTGCCAGCAGCCAGGGGGAGAACACTGAAGCTTTCTTT; CDR3 protein: CASSQGENTEAFF
V gene: TRBV7-2; D gene: TRBD2; J gene: TRBJ2-1; clone size: .; CDR3 DNA: TGTGCCAGCAGCCTGGGACTAGCGGGGGGGCTGGGCAATGAGCAGTTCTTC; CDR3 protein: CASSLGLAGGLGNEQFF
V gene: TRBV15; D gene: .; J gene: TRBJ1-1; clone size: .; CDR3 DNA: TGTGCCACCAGCAGAGCATACGGGGAGGTGAACACTGAAGCTTTCTTT; CDR3 protein: CATSRAYGEVNTEAFF
V gene: TRBV5-4; D gene: TRBD2; J gene: TRBJ2-5; clone size: .; CDR3 DNA: TGTGCCAGCAGCGCAGCTAGCGGGGGGGCAGGGCAAGAGACCCAGTACTTC; CDR3 protein: CASSAASGGAGQETQYF
V gene: TRBV9; D gene: TRBD2; J gene: TRBJ2-7; clone size: .; CDR3 DNA: TGTGCCAGCAGCGGACTGAGCGGGGGCCCCCTGGAGCAGTACTTC; CDR3 protein: CASSGLSGGPLEQYF
V gene: TRBV5-1; D gene: TRBD2; J gene: TRBJ2-1; clone size: once; CDR3 DNA: TGCGCCACCACCACGGCGTCAAGCGGGGTCTACAATGAGCAGTTCTTC; CDR3 protein: CATTTASSGVYNEQFF
V gene: TRBV10-3; D gene: TRBD2; J gene: TRBJ2-3; clone size: .; CDR3 DNA: TGTGCCATTGCCTTAGCGGGGAGCACAGATACGCAGTATTTT; CDR3 protein: CAIALAGSTDTQYF
V gene: TRBV21-1; D gene: .; J gene: TRBJ1-4; clone size: .; CDR3 DNA: TGTGCCAGCAGCAACGACGGGACAGAAGAAAAACTGTTTTTT; CDR3 protein: CASSNDGTEEKLFF
V gene: TRBV5-1; D gene: TRBD1; J gene: TRBJ2-6; clone size: .; CDR3 DNA: TGCGCCAGCAGCTTGGAACAGGGGTACTCTGGGGCCAACGTCCTGACTTTC; CDR3 protein: CASSLEQGYSGANVLTF
V gene: TRBV7-3; D gene: .; J gene: TRBJ2-1; clone size: .; CDR3 DNA: TGTGCCAGCAGCCCGGGTCAGAGTATTAATGAGCAGTTCTTC; CDR3 protein: CASSPGQSINEQFF
V gene: TRBV6-1; D gene: TRBD1; J gene: TRBJ2-7; clone size: .; CDR3 DNA: TGTGCCAGCAGTGAATTGGGACAGGGAGGCCACGAGCAGTACTTC; CDR3 protein: CASSELGQGGHEQYF
V gene: TRBV6-5; D gene: TRBD1; J gene: TRBJ1-1; clone size: .; CDR3 DNA: TGTGCCAGCAGTTACGACAGGGCAAAGCTGAACACTGAAGCTTTCTTT; CDR3 protein: CASSYDRAKLNTEAFF
V gene: TRBV9; D gene: TRBD1; J gene: TRBJ2-7; clone size: .; CDR3 DNA: TGTGCCACCTCCGGGACAGCTCATTACCTTTCCTACGAGCAGTACTTC; CDR3 protein: CATSGTAHYLSYEQYF
V gene: TRBV2; D gene: TRBD2; J gene: TRBJ2-7; clone size: few; CDR3 DNA: TGTGCCAGCAGGATTCTAGCGGGGTCCTACGAGCAGTACTTC; CDR3 protein: CASRILAGSYEQYF
V gene: TRBV18; D gene: .; J gene: TRBJ2-2; clone size: .; CDR3 DNA: TGTGCCAGCTCACCAATTGGTGGGACACTCCTTACCGGGGAGCTGTTTTTT; CDR3 protein: CASSPIGGTLLTGELFF
V gene: TRBV6-5; D gene: TRBD2; J gene: TRBJ2-5; clone size: once; CDR3 DNA: TGTGCCAGCAGCCTAGCGGGGGGGTACCAAGAGACCCAGTACTTC; CDR3 protein: CASSLAGGYQETQYF
V gene: TRBV9; D gene: TRBD1; J gene: TRBJ1-5; clone size: .; CDR3 DNA: TGTGCCAGCAGCGTAGCAGGGGGCAGCAATCAGCCCCAGCATTTT; CDR3 protein: CASSVAGGSNQPQHF
V gene: TRBV4-2; D gene: .; J gene: TRBJ1-3; clone size: .; CDR3 DNA: TGTGCCAGCAGCCAAGATCGGGGGGCTACGGGAAACACCATATATTTT; CDR3 protein: CASSQDRGATGNTIYF
V gene: TRBV14; D gene: .; J gene: TRBJ1-2; clone size: .; CDR3 DNA: TGTGCCAGCAGCCCTGCTCGGGGGGTTCCTGGCAAGAGCGATGGCTACACCTTC; CDR3 protein: CASSPARGVPGKSDGYTF
V gene: TRBV14; D gene: .; J gene: TRBJ1-2; clone size: .; CDR3 DNA: TGTGCCAGCAGCCAAGAATTTGGACAGCTGTATGGCTACACCTTC; CDR3 protein: CASSQEFGQLYGYTF
V gene: TRBV19; D gene: TRBD2; J gene: TRBJ2-5; clone size: once; CDR3 DNA: TGTGCCAGTAGTGCTCCCCTAGCGGGGGAACAAGAGACCCAGTACTTC; CDR3 protein: CASSAPLAGEQETQYF
V gene: TRBV28; D gene: .; J gene: TRBJ2-2; clone size: .; CDR3 DNA: TGTGCCAGCAGCTATCTGCTCGGGAACACCGGGGAGCTGTTTTTT; CDR3 protein: CASSYLLGNTGELFF
V gene: TRBV7-2; D gene: .; J gene: TRBJ2-1; clone size: few; CDR3 DNA: TGTGCCAGCAGCTTAGCGTACGGGGACTACAATGAGCAGTTCTTC; CDR3 protein: CASSLAYGDYNEQFF
V gene: TRBV5-1; D gene: .; J gene: TRBJ2-2; clone size: few; CDR3 DNA: TGCGCCAGCAGCTTTCAGCCCCGCAGGGCATTAGACACCGGGGAGCTGTTTTTT; CDR3 protein: CASSFQPRRALDTGELFF
V gene: TRBV2; D gene: TRBD1; J gene: TRBJ1-2; clone size: few; CDR3 DNA: TGTGCCAGCAGTGAGCAGGGGGTCTATGGCTACACCTTC; CDR3 protein: CASSEQGVYGYTF
V gene: TRBV13; D gene: .; J gene: TRBJ1-1; clone size: .; CDR3 DNA: TGTGCCAGCAGCTCCAGGACAGTGAACACTGAAGCTTTCTTT; CDR3 protein: CASSSRTVNTEAFF
V gene: TRBV10-3; D gene: TRBD1; J gene: TRBJ1-1; clone size: .; CDR3 DNA: TGTGCCATCAGCCCGGCCTTGGACAGGGGCGGCCACACTGAAGCTTTCTTT; CDR3 protein: CAISPALDRGGHTEAFF
V gene: TRBV19; D gene: TRBD2; J gene: TRBJ2-1; clone size: once; CDR3 DNA: TGTGCCAGTAGTATCTCAGCGGGGGGGTCCTACAATGAGCAGTTCTTC; CDR3 protein: CASSISAGGSYNEQFF
V gene: TRBV5-1; D gene: .; J gene: TRBJ2-7; clone size: .; CDR3 DNA: TGCGCCAGCTCCTCCCGTCCGGGGGGCGTCGAGCAGTACTTC; CDR3 protein: CASSSRPGGVEQYF
V gene: TRBV4-1; D gene: .; J gene: TRBJ2-1; clone size: .; CDR3 DNA: TGCGCCAGCAGCCAAGTGGTAGGGGCTTCCTACAATGAGCAGTTCTTC; CDR3 protein: CASSQVVGASYNEQFF
V gene: TRBV13; D gene: .; J gene: TRBJ1-6; clone size: .; CDR3 DNA: TGTGCCAGCAGCGCGGCCCAGGGGAGTTCACCCCTCCACTTT; CDR3 protein: CASSAAQGSSPLHF
V gene: TRBV18; D gene: TRBD1; J gene: TRBJ2-7; clone size: few; CDR3 DNA: TGTGCCAGCGAAGGACAGGGCGAAGAGCAGTACTTC; CDR3 protein: CASEGQGEEQYF
V gene: TRBV9; D gene: TRBD1; J gene: TRBJ2-7; clone size: .; CDR3 DNA: TGTGCCCCAAGGATCGGGGACAGGGGTACCTACGAGCAGTACTTC; CDR3 protein: CAPRIGDRGTYEQYF
V gene: TRBV2; D gene: .; J gene: TRBJ1-1; clone size: .; CDR3 DNA: TGTGCCAGCAGGGGGGCGGGTGAAGCTTTCTTT; CDR3 protein: CASRGAGEAFF
V gene: TRBV25-1; D gene: TRBD2; J gene: TRBJ2-1; clone size: once; CDR3 DNA: TGTGCCAGCAGTGGGCTAGCGGTAAATGAGCAGTTCTTC; CDR3 protein: CASSGLAVNEQFF
V gene: TRBV25-1; D gene: .; J gene: TRBJ2-3; clone size: .; CDR3 DNA: TGTGCCAGTGGTGCGGGGGCGGATACGCAGTATTTT; CDR3 protein: CASGAGADTQYF
V gene: TRBV29-1; D gene: .; J gene: TRBJ1-1; clone size: .; CDR3 DNA: TGCAGCGTAACGGGACACCTGAACACTGAAGCTTTCTTT; CDR3 protein: CSVTGHLNTEAFF
V gene: TRBV19; D gene: .; J gene: TRBJ1-4; clone size: once; CDR3 DNA: TGTGCCAGTAGTACAGGGGTACTGACTAATGAAAAACTGTTTTTT; CDR3 protein: CASSTGVLTNEKLFF
V gene: TRBV27; D gene: TRBD1; J gene: TRBJ2-3; clone size: .; CDR3 DNA: TGTGCCAGCACCCTCCTCCGGGGACAGGGTGCAGATACGCAGTATTTT; CDR3 protein: CASTLLRGQGADTQYF
V gene: TRBV5-5; D gene: .; J gene: TRBJ2-5; clone size: .; CDR3 DNA: TGTGCCAGCAGCTTGGAAACACACCAAGAGACCCAGTACTTC; CDR3 protein: CASSLETHQETQYF
V gene: TRBV2; D gene: .; J gene: TRBJ2-7; clone size: .; CDR3 DNA: TGTGCCAGCAGTAAGGACAGCGGAAGCTCCTACGAGCAGTACTTC; CDR3 protein: CASSKDSGSSYEQYF
V gene: TRBV7-7; D gene: TRBD1; J gene: TRBJ1-6; clone size: .; CDR3 DNA: TGTGCCAGCAGCCACCATGACAGGGTCGATTCACCCCTCCACTTT; CDR3 protein: CASSHHDRVDSPLHF
V gene: TRBV6-6; D gene: TRBD1; J gene: TRBJ2-7; clone size: .; CDR3 DNA: TGTGCCAGCAGTTACTTAGGGACAGGAACCTACGAGCAGTACTTC; CDR3 protein: CASSYLGTGTYEQYF
V gene: TRBV19; D gene: .; J gene: TRBJ2-2; clone size: .; CDR3 DNA: TGTGCCAGTAGTGAAGGAGTGGTGAACACCGGGGAGCTGTTTTTT; CDR3 protein: CASSEGVVNTGELFF
V gene: TRBV7-3; D gene: TRBD2; J gene: TRBJ2-3; clone size: .; CDR3 DNA: TGTGCCAGCAGCTCCTTGATAGCGGGGGGGCATTTCACAGATACGCAGTATTTT; CDR3 protein: CASSSLIAGGHFTDTQYF
V gene: TRBV27; D gene: .; J gene: TRBJ1-1; clone size: .; CDR3 DNA: TGTGCCAGCAGTTTGAGGGCCATGAACACTGAAGCTTTCTTT; CDR3 protein: CASSLRAMNTEAFF
V gene: TRBV7-2; D gene: .; J gene: TRBJ2-1; clone size: .; CDR3 DNA: TGTGCCAGCAGCTTCGGGACAAGTAACTACAATGAGCAGTTCTTC; CDR3 protein: CASSFGTSNYNEQFF